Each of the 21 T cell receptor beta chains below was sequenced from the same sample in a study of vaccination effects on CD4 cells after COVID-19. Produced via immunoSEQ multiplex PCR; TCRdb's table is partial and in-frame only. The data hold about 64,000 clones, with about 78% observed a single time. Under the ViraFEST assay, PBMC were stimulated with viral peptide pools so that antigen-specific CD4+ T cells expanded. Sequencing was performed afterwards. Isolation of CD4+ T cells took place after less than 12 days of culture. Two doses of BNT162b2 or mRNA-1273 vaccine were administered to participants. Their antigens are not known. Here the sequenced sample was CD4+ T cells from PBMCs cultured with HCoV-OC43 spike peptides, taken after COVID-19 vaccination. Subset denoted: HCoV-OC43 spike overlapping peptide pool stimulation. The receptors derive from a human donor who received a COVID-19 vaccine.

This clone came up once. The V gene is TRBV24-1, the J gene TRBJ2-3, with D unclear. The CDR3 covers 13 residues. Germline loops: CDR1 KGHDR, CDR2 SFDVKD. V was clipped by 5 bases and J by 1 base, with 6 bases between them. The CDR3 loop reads CATSARGTDTQYF. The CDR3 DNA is TGTGCCACCAGTGCCCGCGGCACAGATACGCAGTATTTT.

CDR3 region: CASSLNDNHEGELFF. The CDR3 region has the DNA TGCGCCAGCAGCTTAAACGATAATCATGAGGGGGAGCTGTTTTTT. This sequence joins TRBV5-1 and TRBJ2-2; the D is unclear. CDR1 is SGHRS and CDR2 is YFSETQ in the germline V gene. Trimming stripped 2 bases from V and 8 bases from J, with 16 bases between. This CDR3 has 15 residues.

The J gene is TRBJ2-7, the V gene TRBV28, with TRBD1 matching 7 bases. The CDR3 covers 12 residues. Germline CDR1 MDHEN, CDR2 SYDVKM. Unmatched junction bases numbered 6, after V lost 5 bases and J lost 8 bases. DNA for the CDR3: TGTGCCAGCAGTACACAGGGGTTTAAGCAGTACGTC. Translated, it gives CASSTQGFKQYV.

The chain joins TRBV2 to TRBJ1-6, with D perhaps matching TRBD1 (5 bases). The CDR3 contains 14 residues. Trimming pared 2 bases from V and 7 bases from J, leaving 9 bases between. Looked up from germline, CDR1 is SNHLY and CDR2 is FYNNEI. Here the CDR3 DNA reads TGTGCCAGCAGTGAAAACCGGGACAATTCACCCCTCCACTTT. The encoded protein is CASSENRDNSPLHF.

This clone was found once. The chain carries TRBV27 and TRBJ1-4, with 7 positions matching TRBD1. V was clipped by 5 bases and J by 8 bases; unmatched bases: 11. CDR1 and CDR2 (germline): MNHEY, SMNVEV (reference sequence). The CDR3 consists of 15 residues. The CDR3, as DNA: TGTGCCAGCAGTGTGGGACAGCTCGCAATCGAAAAACTGTTTTTT. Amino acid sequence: CASSVGQLAIEKLFF.

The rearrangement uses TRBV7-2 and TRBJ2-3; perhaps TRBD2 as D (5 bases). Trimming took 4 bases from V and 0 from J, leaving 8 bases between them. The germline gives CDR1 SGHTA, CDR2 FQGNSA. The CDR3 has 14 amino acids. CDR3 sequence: CASSSDYSTDTQYF. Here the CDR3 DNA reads TGTGCCAGCAGCTCCGACTATAGCACAGATACGCAGTATTTT.

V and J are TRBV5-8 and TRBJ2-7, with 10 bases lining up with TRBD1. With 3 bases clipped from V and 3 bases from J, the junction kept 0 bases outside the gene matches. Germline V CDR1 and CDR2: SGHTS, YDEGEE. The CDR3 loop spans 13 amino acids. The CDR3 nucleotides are TGTGCCAGCAGCTGGGACAGGGGCTACGAGCAGTACGTC. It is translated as CASSWDRGYEQYV.

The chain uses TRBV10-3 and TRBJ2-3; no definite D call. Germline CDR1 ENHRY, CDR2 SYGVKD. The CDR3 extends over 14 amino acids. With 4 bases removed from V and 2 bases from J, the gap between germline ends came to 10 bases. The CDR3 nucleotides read TGTGCCATCAGTGCTGGCCTTGACACAGATACGCAGTATTTT. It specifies CAISAGLDTDTQYF.

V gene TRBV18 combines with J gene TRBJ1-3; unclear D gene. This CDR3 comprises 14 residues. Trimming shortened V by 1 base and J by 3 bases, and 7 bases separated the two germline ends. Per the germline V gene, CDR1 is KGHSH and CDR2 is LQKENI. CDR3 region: CASSPQVGGNTIYF. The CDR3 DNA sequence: TGTGCCAGCTCACCACAGGTCGGTGGAAACACCATATATTTT.

This chain's CDR3 is CASSFDRGEAFF. Here the CDR3 DNA reads TGTGCCAGCAGCTTCGACAGGGGTGAAGCTTTCTTT. V is TRBV7-3 and J is TRBJ1-1, with 8 bases fitting TRBD1. The CDR3 is made up of 12 amino acids. CDR1 SGHTA and CDR2 FQGTGA come from the germline V gene. With V trimmed by 3 bases and J by 7 bases, 1 base remained unmatched. The full variable domain, in which reference TRBV7-3 and TRBJ1-1 provide the parts outside the CDR3, is GAGVSQTPSNKVTEKGKYVELRCDPISGHTALYWYRQSLGQGPEFLIYFQGTGAADDSGLPNDRFFAVRPEGSVSTLKIQRTERGDSAVYLCASSFDRGEAFFGQGTRLTVV.

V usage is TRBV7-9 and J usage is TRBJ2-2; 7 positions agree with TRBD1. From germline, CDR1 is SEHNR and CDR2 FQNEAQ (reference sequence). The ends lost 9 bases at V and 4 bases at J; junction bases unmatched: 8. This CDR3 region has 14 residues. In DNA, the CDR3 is TGTGCCAGTAACAGGGGAACGAGCACCGGGGAGCTGTTTTTT. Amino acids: CASNRGTSTGELFF.

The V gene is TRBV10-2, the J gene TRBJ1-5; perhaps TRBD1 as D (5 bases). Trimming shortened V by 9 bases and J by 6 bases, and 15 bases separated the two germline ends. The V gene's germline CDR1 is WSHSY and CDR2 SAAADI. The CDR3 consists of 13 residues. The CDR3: CASSAGTTQPQHF. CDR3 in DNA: TGCGCCAGTTCCGCAGGGACCACTCAGCCCCAGCATTTT.

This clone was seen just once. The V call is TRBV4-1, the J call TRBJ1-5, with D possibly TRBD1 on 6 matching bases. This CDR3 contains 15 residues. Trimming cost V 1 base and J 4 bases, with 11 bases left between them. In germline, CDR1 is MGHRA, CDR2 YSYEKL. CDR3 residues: CASSQGGAKNQPQHF. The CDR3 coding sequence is TGCGCCAGCAGCCAAGGGGGGGCGAAGAATCAGCCCCAGCATTTT.

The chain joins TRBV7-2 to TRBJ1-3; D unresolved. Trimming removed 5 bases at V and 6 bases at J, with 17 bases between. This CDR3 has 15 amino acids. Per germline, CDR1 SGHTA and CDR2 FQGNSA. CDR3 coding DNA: TGTGCCAGCAGCCCAGGACCACTCGTTGAAAACACCATATATTTT. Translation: CASSPGPLVENTIYF.

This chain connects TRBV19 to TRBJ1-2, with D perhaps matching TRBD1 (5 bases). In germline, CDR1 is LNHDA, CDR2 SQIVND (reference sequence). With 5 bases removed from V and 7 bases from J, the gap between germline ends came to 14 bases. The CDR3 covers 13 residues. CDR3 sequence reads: CASSGSDISGYTF. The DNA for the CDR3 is TGTGCCAGTAGTGGCTCGGACATTTCTGGCTACACCTTC.

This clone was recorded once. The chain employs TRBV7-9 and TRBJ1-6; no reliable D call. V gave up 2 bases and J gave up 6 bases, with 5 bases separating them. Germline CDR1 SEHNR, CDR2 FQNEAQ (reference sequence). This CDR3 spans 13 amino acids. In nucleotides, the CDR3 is TGTGCCAGCAGCTTAAAGGGTAATTCACCCCTCCACTTT. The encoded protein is CASSLKGNSPLHF.

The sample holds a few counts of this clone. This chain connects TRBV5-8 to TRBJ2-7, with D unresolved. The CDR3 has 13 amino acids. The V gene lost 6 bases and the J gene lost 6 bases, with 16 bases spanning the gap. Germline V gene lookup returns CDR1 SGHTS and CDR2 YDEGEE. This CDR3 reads CASTKTIPGEQYV. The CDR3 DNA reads TGTGCCAGCACCAAAACTATCCCGGGCGAGCAGTACGTC.

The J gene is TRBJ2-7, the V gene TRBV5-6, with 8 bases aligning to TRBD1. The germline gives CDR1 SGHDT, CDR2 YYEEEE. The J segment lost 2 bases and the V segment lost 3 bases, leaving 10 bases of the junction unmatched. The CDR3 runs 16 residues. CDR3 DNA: TGTGCCAGCAGCTGGGGACAGGTTCAAAGAACCTACGAGCAGTACGTC. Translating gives CASSWGQVQRTYEQYV.

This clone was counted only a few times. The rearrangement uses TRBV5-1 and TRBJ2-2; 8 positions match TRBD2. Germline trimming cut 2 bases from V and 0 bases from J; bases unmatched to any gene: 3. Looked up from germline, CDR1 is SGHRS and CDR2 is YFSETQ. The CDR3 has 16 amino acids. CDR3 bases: TGCGCCAGCAGCTTTAGCGGGGCACCGAACACCGGGGAGCTGTTTTTT. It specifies CASSFSGAPNTGELFF.

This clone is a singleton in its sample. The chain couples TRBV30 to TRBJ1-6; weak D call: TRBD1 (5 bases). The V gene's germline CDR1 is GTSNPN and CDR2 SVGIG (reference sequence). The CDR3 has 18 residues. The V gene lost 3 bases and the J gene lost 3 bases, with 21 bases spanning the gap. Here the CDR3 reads CAWRNAGSTSYYNSPLHF. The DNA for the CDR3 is TGTGCCTGGAGAAACGCAGGGTCCACAAGTTACTATAATTCACCCCTCCACTTT.

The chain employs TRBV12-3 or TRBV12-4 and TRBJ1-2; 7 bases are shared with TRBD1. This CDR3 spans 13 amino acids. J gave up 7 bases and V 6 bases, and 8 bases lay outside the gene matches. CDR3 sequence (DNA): TGTGCCAGCAGGTCGACAGGGCCTGCTGGCTACACCTTC. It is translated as CASRSTGPAGYTF.